What follows describes a single T cell receptor beta chain. These data are taken from a study of T cell changes during pregnancy in multiple sclerosis. The V end was cut by 4 bases, the J end by 4 bases, with 7 bases between. CDR3 length: 12 residues. Germline CDR1 and CDR2: SGHTA and FQGNSA. The assay was immunoSEQ multiplex PCR, and TCRdb's table has in-frame clones only and misses some. This sample has 100,000 or so clones, with approximately 94% found just once. This sequence was found in a female donor with multiple sclerosis, enrolled in a pregnancy study. Sequenced material: peripheral blood, taken before pregnancy. This sequence joins TRBV7-2 and TRBJ2-5; D is unclear. In DNA form, the CDR3 reads TGTGCCAGCAGCTCCCTAGGAGAGACCCAGTACTTC. This gives the protein CASSSLGETQYF.